This passage covers 30 T cell receptor beta chains from one sample sequenced in a study of blood T cells in healthy people across ages. Then a second PCR, running about 6 to 12 cycles, was carried out with a sample-barcoded 5' primer and a J-beta primer mix. TCRdb re-called the 5' RACE reads through MiXCR, storing one row per CDR3 protein. The sample comprises about 1.4 million distinct CDR3 sequences, 59% of which are singletons, and 6.7% rests with the top ten. Sequencing input: blood. The receptors were gathered from a man aged 18 to 35 in good health.

This clonotype has just a few counts. The rearrangement links TRBV7-7 to TRBJ2-2, with TRBD2 as a possible D gene (6 bases). The V end lost 3 bases, the J end lost 1 base, and 12 bases lay between the germline ends. Germline V gene data show CDR1 as SSHAT and CDR2 as FNYEAQ (reference sequence). This CDR3 has 16 residues. CDR3 DNA sequence: TGTGCCAGCAGCTTTGGGACCGGGGGGAACACCGGGGAGCTGTTTTTT. Translating it yields CASSFGTGGNTGELFF.

This clonotype was found a few times. The J gene is TRBJ2-5, the V gene TRBV5-1, with a weak D call TRBD1 (6 bases). Trimming removed 3 bases at V and 0 bases at J, with 12 bases between. Germline lookup yields CDR1 SGHRS and CDR2 YFSETQ. The CDR3 has 15 amino acids. The DNA for the CDR3 is TGCGCCAGCAGCTGGGGGACACCTTACCAAGAGACCCAGTACTTC. As protein: CASSWGTPYQETQYF.

J is TRBJ2-3 and V is TRBV2; D gene ambiguous. The CDR3 totals 15 residues. Germline V gene sequence: CDR1 SNHLY, CDR2 FYNNEI. Between the trimmed V and J ends, which lost 2 bases and 3 bases, there was a span of 12 bases. CDR3: CASSEILSNTDTQYF. In DNA, the CDR3 is TGTGCCAGCAGTGAAATCCTCTCGAATACAGATACGCAGTATTTT.

The chain carries TRBV2 and TRBJ2-4; TRBD1 matches 10 bases. The J call could be wrong; TRBJ2-5 is a better fit for the DNA end. Per germline, CDR1 SNHLY and CDR2 FYNNEI. This CDR3 comprises 16 residues. The CDR3 bases are TGTGCCAGCAGTGAAGCGACAGGGGGCGTATTGGAGACCCAGTACTTC. This sequence encodes CASSEATGGVLETQYF.

The J gene is TRBJ2-7, the V gene TRBV20-1; D may be TRBD1 or TRBD2 (5 bases each). V was clipped by 3 bases and J by 2 bases, with 17 bases between them. Germline CDR1 is DFQATT and CDR2 is SNEGSKA (reference sequence). This CDR3 has 15 amino acids. CDR3 DNA: TGCAGTGCTAGCGATCCGGGGACGCCAACCTACGAGCAGTACTTC. This codes for CSASDPGTPTYEQYF.

This clonotype turned up a few times. The gene calls are TRBV9 and TRBJ2-7; D unclear. The end of the DNA aligns better with TRBJ2-5, so the J call may be wrong. This CDR3 region has 14 residues. Germline assignment: CDR1 SGDLS and CDR2 YYNGEE. The CDR3 here is CASSVGPSRETQYF. CDR3 DNA sequence: TGTGCCAGCAGCGTTGGGCCCAGCAGAGAGACCCAGTACTTC.

V is TRBV29-1 and J is TRBJ2-5; D is tentatively TRBD1 or TRBD2 (5 bases each). Per the germline V gene, CDR1 is SQVTM and CDR2 is ANQGSEA. The CDR3 runs to 12 residues. V was shortened by 6 bases and J by 4 bases, with 12 bases between the two germline ends. DNA of the CDR3: TGCAGCGTCGAGGGGACCATAGAGACCCAGTACTTC. Its protein is CSVEGTIETQYF.

The genes are TRBV27 and TRBJ2-7; D remains ambiguous. The germline V and J ends were trimmed by 2 bases and 1 base, with 12 bases remaining between them. The CDR3 spans 15 residues. Germline loops: CDR1 MNHEY, CDR2 SMNVEV (reference sequence). CDR3 in amino acids: CASSLKASRSYEQYF. The CDR3 coding sequence is TGTGCCAGCAGTTTAAAGGCATCGCGGTCCTACGAGCAGTACTTC.

This clonotype was seen only a few times. The rearrangement uses TRBV7-9 and TRBJ2-2, with D tentatively TRBD1 (5 bases). Trimming took 7 bases from V and 0 from J, leaving 12 bases between them. Germline CDR1 SEHNR, CDR2 FQNEAQ (reference sequence). The CDR3 is made up of 15 amino acids. Here the CDR3 DNA reads TGTGCCAGCATATGGGCAGGGACGAACACCGGGGAGCTGTTTTTT. Protein product: CASIWAGTNTGELFF.

This clonotype was seen more than once but under ten times. J is TRBJ2-7 and V is TRBV7-9, with 7 bases lining up with TRBD1. V lost 5 bases and J lost 4; bases outside the gene matches: 14. In germline, CDR1 is SEHNR, CDR2 FQNEAQ (reference sequence). The CDR3 consists of 16 residues. The CDR3 sequence is CASSPQTGFEIYEQYF. CDR3 nucleotide sequence: TGTGCCAGCAGCCCTCAGACAGGGTTCGAAATATACGAGCAGTACTTC.

Here the CDR3 DNA reads TGTGCCAGCAGTTACTGGCCTAGCGGGACGAACAATGAGCAGTTCTTC. Translated, it gives CASSYWPSGTNNEQFF. The rearrangement joins TRBV6-2 or TRBV6-3 to TRBJ2-1; 9 bases fit TRBD2. The CDR3 is 16 amino acids. Looked up from germline, CDR1 is MNHEY and CDR2 is SVGEGT. V was pared by 1 base and J by 5 bases, with 6 bases of the junction left unmatched.

The CDR3 DNA reads TGTGCCAGCAGCTTATATTCGGCAGCGGGGTATGAGCAGTTCTTC. It specifies CASSLYSAAGYEQFF. J is TRBJ2-1 and V is TRBV7-6; 7 bases are a match to TRBD2. V trimming: 2 bases; J trimming: 8 bases; junction bases outside the gene matches: 9. The CDR3 covers 15 residues. From germline, CDR1 is SGHVS and CDR2 FNYEAQ. Full variable domain (remainder filled in from reference TRBV7-6 and TRBJ2-1): GAGVSQSPRYKVTKRGQDVALRCDPISGHVSLYWYRQALGQGPEFLTYFNYEAQQDKSGLPNDRFSAERPEGSISTLTIQRTEQRDSAMYRCASSLYSAAGYEQFFGPGTRLTVL.

The V gene is TRBV5-1, the J gene TRBJ1-1, with D possibly being TRBD1 (5 bases). The V end lost 5 bases, the J end lost 0 bases, and 17 bases lay between the germline ends. This CDR3 region has 16 residues. Germline V gives CDR1 SGHRS, CDR2 YFSETQ. CDR3 coding DNA: TGCGCCAGCAGGACGGTGGAGGGGAGTATGAACACTGAAGCTTTCTTT. This codes for CASRTVEGSMNTEAFF.

The chain carries TRBV6-2 or TRBV6-3 and TRBJ2-5; 8 bases match TRBD2. CDR1 and CDR2 (germline): MNHEY, SVGEGT. After removal of 5 bases from V and 2 bases from J, the junction contained 10 bases not matched to a gene. The CDR3 runs to 16 residues. The DNA for the CDR3 is TGTGCCAGCAGTGGGTATGCGGGGGGCCTGCAAGAGACCCAGTACTTC. Residues: CASSGYAGGLQETQYF.

Only a few counts were recorded for this clonotype. The chain uses TRBV5-1 and TRBJ2-4; a possible D gene is TRBD1 (5 bases). From germline, CDR1 is SGHRS and CDR2 YFSETQ. The V and J ends lost 2 bases and 5 bases respectively, with 14 bases between them. The CDR3 spans 15 residues. The CDR3 here is CASSFDSRPENIQYF. CDR3 nucleotides: TGCGCCAGCAGCTTTGACAGTCGGCCAGAAAACATTCAGTACTTC. Combining the CDR3 with reference TRBV5-1 and TRBJ2-4 gives the whole variable domain KAGVTQTPRYLIKTRGQQVTLSCSPISGHRSVSWYQQTPGQGLQFLFEYFSETQRNKGNFPGRFSGRQFSNSRSEMNVSTLELGDSALYLCASSFDSRPENIQYFGAGTRLSVL.

The chain employs TRBV6-2 or TRBV6-3 and TRBJ2-7; D call uncertain. Germline CDR1 MNHEY, CDR2 SVGEGT. The CDR3 spans 15 residues. The V end was cut by 2 bases, the J end by 1 base, with 12 bases between. CDR3 sequence: CASSYGPPRSYEQYF. Here the CDR3 DNA reads TGTGCCAGCAGTTACGGCCCGCCGAGGTCCTACGAGCAGTACTTC.

This chain joins TRBV29-1 and TRBJ2-3, with 9 nucleotides matching TRBD2. This CDR3 is built from 17 residues. Germline CDR1 is SQVTM and CDR2 is ANQGSEA. The junction had 9 bases not matched to a gene; V was cut back by 2 bases and J by 0 bases. Here the CDR3 reads CSVERSSGALSTDTQYF. The DNA for the CDR3 is TGCAGCGTTGAAAGGTCTAGCGGGGCCCTTAGCACAGATACGCAGTATTTT.

The chain combines TRBV14 with TRBJ2-5, with D tentatively TRBD1 (5 bases). V was clipped by 6 bases and J by 4 bases, with 27 bases between them. CDR3 length: 18 residues. In germline, CDR1 is SGHDN, CDR2 FVKESK. CDR3 protein: CASRQIPLDSWFGETQYF. The CDR3 DNA is TGTGCCAGCAGGCAAATACCCCTCGACAGCTGGTTCGGAGAGACCCAGTACTTC.

CDR3 DNA sequence: TGTGCCAGTAGGAGGGGGGCTAGCACAGATACGCAGTATTTT. It is translated as CASRRGASTDTQYF. V is TRBV12-3 or TRBV12-4 and J is TRBJ2-3; possibly TRBD1 or TRBD2 for D (6 bases each). This CDR3 has 14 residues. V was cut by 9 bases and J by 0 bases, with 13 bases left in between.

This clonotype came up a few times. The chain carries TRBV25-1 and TRBJ2-7; perhaps D is TRBD1 or TRBD2 (7 bases each). This CDR3 spans 13 amino acids. Germline V gene lookup returns CDR1 MGHDK and CDR2 SYGVNS. V lost 3 bases, J lost 3 bases, and 9 bases lay in between. The CDR3 region has the DNA TGTGCCAGCAGTGACAGGGGGGGCTACGAGCAGTACTTC. This gives the protein CASSDRGGYEQYF.

The chain recombines TRBV7-2 with TRBJ2-3; D perhaps matches TRBD2 (7 bases). V gave up 1 base and J gave up 2 bases, with 13 bases separating them. Germline loops: CDR1 SGHTA, CDR2 FQGNSA. The length of the CDR3 is 16 residues. CDR3 loop: CASSLGGGAPTDTQYF. The CDR3 nucleotides read TGTGCCAGCAGCTTAGGAGGGGGGGCGCCCACAGATACGCAGTATTTT.

This chain connects TRBV11-2 to TRBJ2-1; 8 nucleotides agree with TRBD2. V dropped 2 bases and J dropped 6; count of bases not matched to a gene: 6. CDR1 and CDR2 from the germline V gene are SGHAT and FQNNGV. The CDR3 loop spans 15 amino acids. CDR3 coding DNA: TGTGCCAGCAGCTTAAGGCGGGAGGAGTTCAATGAGCAGTTCTTC. Translated, it gives CASSLRREEFNEQFF.

The chain joins TRBV7-9 to TRBJ2-2, with TRBD1 identical over 8 bases. Trimming cost V 5 bases and J 6 bases; bases outside gene matches: 8. The germline gives CDR1 SEHNR, CDR2 FQNEAQ (reference sequence). The length of the CDR3 is 15 residues. CDR3 DNA sequence: TGTGCCAGCAGCACCCGGACAGGGTCCGCCGGGGAGCTGTTTTTT. This sequence encodes CASSTRTGSAGELFF.

This rearrangement joins TRBV27 to TRBJ2-3; 11 positions match TRBD2. V shed 5 bases, J shed 11 bases, and the junction held 15 bases outside the gene matches. Per germline, CDR1 MNHEY and CDR2 SMNVEV (reference sequence). This CDR3 comprises 16 residues. CDR3 region: CASSPSGLAGGMRQYF. CDR3 DNA sequence: TGTGCCAGCAGTCCAAGCGGACTAGCGGGTGGCATGCGGCAGTATTTT.

The rearrangement joins TRBV6-2 or TRBV6-3 to TRBJ1-2, with D possibly being TRBD1 (6 bases). Trimming took off 2 bases at V and 6 bases at J, with 16 bases between the two ends. This CDR3 comprises 15 residues. Germline V gene lookup returns CDR1 MNHEY and CDR2 SVGEGT. Written as DNA, the CDR3 is TGTGCCAGCAGTTACACCCAAACAGGGTTTGATGGCTACACCTTC. This translates into CASSYTQTGFDGYTF.

The V call is TRBV27, the J call TRBJ2-7, with D perhaps TRBD2 (5 bases). V lost 2 bases, J lost 2 bases, and 13 bases lay in between. This CDR3 has 15 amino acids. Per germline, CDR1 MNHEY and CDR2 SMNVEV (reference sequence). CDR3 sequence: CASSLLGSPAYEQYF. CDR3 nucleotide sequence: TGTGCCAGCAGTTTACTAGGGAGTCCCGCCTACGAGCAGTACTTC.

This sequence joins TRBV29-1 and TRBJ2-7, with 9 positions matching TRBD1. CDR1 is SQVTM and CDR2 is ANQGSEA in the germline V gene. The ends lost 1 base at V and 4 bases at J; junction bases unmatched: 8. This CDR3 comprises 15 residues. DNA for the CDR3: TGCAGCGTTGAAGGGTTCGGGACAGGGTTGTACGAGCAGTACTTC. Amino acid sequence: CSVEGFGTGLYEQYF.

V gene TRBV5-1 combines with J gene TRBJ2-7; 9 bases line up with TRBD1. Germline V lookup: CDR1 SGHRS, CDR2 YFSETQ. The CDR3 covers 15 residues. V trimming: 4 bases; J trimming: 4 bases; junction bases outside the gene matches: 9. For the CDR3, the DNA is TGCGCCAGCAGCGCCGGGGACAGGGTATCATACGAGCAGTACTTC. Translation: CASSAGDRVSYEQYF. The entire variable domain, with the rest obtained from reference TRBV5-1 and TRBJ2-7, is as follows: KAGVTQTPRYLIKTRGQQVTLSCSPISGHRSVSWYQQTPGQGLQFLFEYFSETQRNKGNFPGRFSGRQFSNSRSEMNVSTLELGDSALYLCASSAGDRVSYEQYFGPGTRLTVT.

This clonotype was seen a handful of times. The CDR3 DNA sequence: TGCGCCAGCAGCTTTGGGGTCATGTACCAAGAGACCCAGTACTTC. Translation gives CASSFGVMYQETQYF. V is TRBV5-1 and J is TRBJ2-5; D unclear. The CDR3 totals 15 residues. Trimming left V 2 bases short and J 0 bases short, with 11 bases between. The germline CDR1 and CDR2 sequences are SGHRS and YFSETQ. Supplemented by reference TRBV5-1 and TRBJ2-5, the full variable domain reads KAGVTQTPRYLIKTRGQQVTLSCSPISGHRSVSWYQQTPGQGLQFLFEYFSETQRNKGNFPGRFSGRQFSNSRSEMNVSTLELGDSALYLCASSFGVMYQETQYFGPGTRLLVL.

The V gene is TRBV29-1, the J gene TRBJ1-3; the D is unclear. This CDR3 spans 14 amino acids. Per germline, CDR1 SQVTM and CDR2 ANQGSEA. The V end lost 5 bases, the J end lost 0 bases, and 11 bases lay between the germline ends. The CDR3 region is CSVPNKSSGNTIYF. The DNA for the CDR3 is TGCAGCGTTCCAAACAAGAGCTCTGGAAACACCATATATTTT.